The 27 T cell receptor beta chains below come from one sample, sequenced in a study of blood T cell repertoires in COVID-19 (dated by TCRdb to the early 2020s). Receptor amplification or capture employed the immunoSEQ multiplex PCR assay. Drawn from immuneACCESS, this table holds only the in-frame rearrangements with V and J called that TCRdb kept. Clones are partly lost; checked studies trace under half to an unresolved V gene and leave the rest unexplained. Across this sample there are around 200,000 clones, with more than 70% seen only once. The top ten hold approximately 1.5% of the sample. Sequenced: peripheral blood. These receptors were taken from a man aged 18 to 30 with active or convalescent COVID-19.

This clone was seen more than once but under ten times. The chain combines TRBV18 with TRBJ2-3, with TRBD2 matching 11 bases. V gave up 3 bases and J gave up 4 bases; unmatched junction bases: 6. The CDR3 sequence is 16 residues long. Germline assignment: CDR1 KGHSH and CDR2 LQKENI. CDR3 sequence (DNA): TGTGCCAGCTCACCCCTAACTAGCGGGAGTGCAGATACGCAGTATTTT. Its protein is CASSPLTSGSADTQYF.

The chain joins TRBV4-3 to TRBJ1-6; tentatively, D is TRBD1 (5 bases). This CDR3 comprises 13 residues. Trimming took 4 bases from V and 8 from J, leaving 9 bases between them. Germline V CDR1 and CDR2: LGHNA, YSLEER. Here the CDR3 DNA reads TGCGCCAGCAGCCTTACCAGGGATTCACCCCTCCACTTT. Its protein is CASSLTRDSPLHF.

The J gene is TRBJ2-7, the V gene TRBV4-2; 11 nucleotides line up with TRBD1. The CDR3 is 15 amino acids. Trimming cost V 0 bases and J 3 bases; bases outside gene matches: 1. Germline CDR1 LGHNA, CDR2 YNFKEQ. CDR3 residues: CASSQDGTGGYEQYF. For the CDR3, the DNA is TGTGCCAGCAGCCAAGATGGGACAGGGGGCTACGAGCAGTACTTC.

This chain uses TRBV4-2 with TRBJ2-2; possible D gene TRBD1, 5 bases. Looked up from germline, CDR1 is LGHNA and CDR2 is YNFKEQ. The ends were cut back, 0 bases at V and 4 bases at J, with 6 bases in the middle. CDR3 length: 14 residues. CDR3 residues: CASSQEQVTGELFF. CDR3 sequence (DNA): TGTGCCAGCAGCCAAGAACAGGTCACCGGGGAGCTGTTTTTT.

This chain connects TRBV5-1 to TRBJ2-6; no clear D. V was shortened by 0 bases and J by 0 bases, with 7 bases between the two germline ends. This CDR3 spans 16 amino acids. The germline CDR1 and CDR2 sequences are SGHRS and YFSETQ. The CDR3 loop reads CASSLGQHSGANVLTF. CDR3 sequence (DNA): TGCGCCAGCAGCTTGGGACAACACTCTGGGGCCAACGTCCTGACTTTC. The entire variable domain, with the rest obtained from reference TRBV5-1 and TRBJ2-6, is as follows: KAGVTQTPRYLIKTRGQQVTLSCSPISGHRSVSWYQQTPGQGLQFLFEYFSETQRNKGNFPGRFSGRQFSNSRSEMNVSTLELGDSALYLCASSLGQHSGANVLTFGAGSRLTVL.

V gene TRBV21-1 combines with J gene TRBJ1-5; TRBD1 reflects the table's D call only, with no check against the DNA. TRBV21-1 is tagged as a pseudogene. The CDR3 is 13 residues long. CDR3 amino acids: CASMDRGFQPQHF. In DNA, the CDR3 is TGTGCCAGCATGGATAGGGGGTTTCAGCCCCAGCATTTT.

This clone occurred a few times. The V call is TRBV29-1, the J call TRBJ1-1; D unclear. The CDR3 loop spans 12 amino acids. The V and J ends lost 6 bases and 1 base respectively, with 9 bases between them. The germline gives CDR1 SQVTM, CDR2 ANQGSEA. The CDR3 DNA follows: TGCAGCGTGGTAGAGGAGAACACTGAAGCTTTCTTT. It encodes CSVVEENTEAFF.

V is TRBV11-2 and J is TRBJ2-1; TRBD1 matches 7 bases. The V gene end was trimmed by 5 bases and the J gene end by 7 bases; junction bases not matched to a gene: 11. The CDR3 covers 15 residues. Germline CDR1 is SGHAT and CDR2 is FQNNGV. The CDR3 protein is CASSTPRGRGNEQFF. The CDR3, as DNA: TGTGCCAGCAGCACGCCAAGGGGCAGGGGGAATGAGCAGTTCTTC.

The J gene is TRBJ2-2, the V gene TRBV6-1, with 9 bases lining up with TRBD1. The germline CDR1 and CDR2 sequences are MNHNS and SASEGT. This CDR3 spans 17 amino acids. With 1 base clipped from V and 2 bases from J, the junction kept 5 bases outside the gene matches. This CDR3 is CASSEDRGRGNTGELFF. In nucleotides, the CDR3 is TGTGCCAGCAGTGAAGACAGGGGGCGCGGAAACACCGGGGAGCTGTTTTTT.

The J gene is TRBJ1-2, the V gene TRBV6-5; the D is unclear. The germline V and J ends were trimmed by 0 bases and 2 bases, with 10 bases remaining between them. The CDR3 loop spans 15 amino acids. Germline CDR1 reads MNHEY; CDR2 reads SVGAGI. As DNA, the CDR3 is TGTGCCAGCAGTTACTCGGCAGGTGACAACTATGGCTACACCTTC. This sequence encodes CASSYSAGDNYGYTF.

V gene TRBV28 combines with J gene TRBJ1-5; TRBD1 agrees at 8 bases. The CDR3 is 16 amino acids. Germline CDR1 is MDHEN and CDR2 is SYDVKM. Unmatched junction bases numbered 11, after V lost 4 bases and J lost 6 bases. The CDR3 loop reads CASSWDLQGASQPQHF. The CDR3 coding sequence is TGTGCCAGCAGTTGGGATCTCCAGGGGGCGAGTCAGCCCCAGCATTTT.

This clone appeared once. This chain uses TRBV19 with TRBJ2-5, with TRBD2 identical over 9 bases. Per germline, CDR1 LNHDA and CDR2 SQIVND (reference sequence). Trimming cost V 3 bases and J 0 bases; bases outside gene matches: 2. The CDR3 is 15 amino acids. CDR3 loop: CASSMVAGDQETQYF. Here the CDR3 DNA reads TGTGCCAGTAGTATGGTAGCGGGAGACCAAGAGACCCAGTACTTC.

For the CDR3, the DNA is TGTGCCAGTAGTATAGTAGGAGGGAGGGCCACAGATACGCAGTATTTT. This sequence encodes CASSIVGGRATDTQYF. The chain couples TRBV19 to TRBJ2-3; 7 bases line up with TRBD2. CDR3 size: 16 residues. With V trimmed by 1 base and J by 2 bases, 6 bases remained unmatched. Germline V gives CDR1 LNHDA, CDR2 SQIVND (reference sequence).

This chain connects TRBV5-6 to TRBJ2-5; a weak D match, TRBD1 (6 bases). CDR1 is SGHDT and CDR2 is YYEEEE in the germline V gene. This CDR3 region has 13 residues. Trimming stripped 0 bases from V and 10 bases from J, with 13 bases between. The CDR3 region has the DNA TGTGCCAGCAGCTTGGAAACCGGACAGCTCCAGTACTTC. Amino acids: CASSLETGQLQYF.

This rearrangement joins TRBV12-3 or TRBV12-4 to TRBJ1-2; TRBD1 aligns across 7 bases. Trimming took 10 bases from V and 7 from J; bases not matched to a gene: 12. This CDR3 is 13 amino acids long. CDR3 amino acids: CATGTTGFSGYTF. For the CDR3, the DNA is TGTGCCACCGGGACGACAGGGTTCAGTGGCTACACCTTC.

The chain couples TRBV7-2 to TRBJ1-6; TRBD1 matches at 8 bases. The CDR3 totals 15 residues. The germline gives CDR1 SGHTA, CDR2 FQGNSA. Trimming at V came to 5 bases and at J to 2 bases, leaving 2 bases not matched to a gene. The CDR3 nucleotides are TGTGCCAGCAGCAGGGGACAGGCCTATAATTCACCCCTCCACTTT. Residues: CASSRGQAYNSPLHF.

The chain carries TRBV19 and TRBJ1-3, with 7 bases fitting TRBD1. Germline V gene data show CDR1 as LNHDA and CDR2 as SQIVND (reference sequence). The CDR3 is 16 amino acids. After removal of 3 bases from V and 0 bases from J, the junction contained 5 bases not matched to a gene. The CDR3 loop is CASSMTRTGSGNTIYF. In DNA form, the CDR3 reads TGTGCCAGTAGTATGACGAGGACAGGCTCTGGAAACACCATATATTTT.

This chain joins TRBV5-4 and TRBJ2-3, with a possible D match to TRBD1 (6 bases). The CDR3 runs to 11 residues. Germline CDR1 is SGHNT and CDR2 is YYREEE (reference sequence). V lost 0 bases to trimming and J lost 13 bases, with 9 bases between them. CDR3 DNA: TGTGCCAGCAGCTTGGACAGGGACAAGTATTTT. This codes for CASSLDRDKYF.

This clone was seen more than once but under ten times. This sequence joins TRBV7-3 and TRBJ2-2, with 7 nucleotides matching TRBD1. The CDR3 has 17 residues. Trimming at V came to 1 base and at J to 4 bases, leaving 9 bases not matched to a gene. From germline, CDR1 is SGHTA and CDR2 FQGTGA. CDR3 coding DNA: TGTGCCAGCAGCTTAATAAAAGGGGGCGGTTTCACCGGGGAGCTGTTTTTT. This sequence encodes CASSLIKGGGFTGELFF.

The rearrangement joins TRBV11-2 to TRBJ1-2, with a tentative D call TRBD1 (6 bases). This CDR3 has 16 amino acids. Trimming took 3 bases from V and 2 from J, leaving 16 bases between them. Germline V gene sequence: CDR1 SGHAT, CDR2 FQNNGV. The CDR3 bases are TGTGCCAGCAGCTTTAACCTCGGGGGGCCGAACTATGGCTACACCTTC. The encoded protein is CASSFNLGGPNYGYTF.

The V call is TRBV7-2, the J call TRBJ2-1; 11 nucleotides agree with TRBD2. The germline V gene has CDR1 SGHTA and CDR2 FQGNSA. The CDR3 is 14 amino acids. The J segment lost 4 bases and the V segment lost 6 bases, leaving 2 bases of the junction unmatched. The CDR3 bases are TGTGCCAGCAGACGGACTAGCGGGTACAATGAGCAGTTCTTC. Protein product: CASRRTSGYNEQFF.

The chain joins TRBV2 to TRBJ2-2; TRBD1 aligns across 10 bases. The CDR3 loop spans 16 amino acids. V shed 3 bases and J 5 bases; nucleotides not matched to a gene: 6. Germline V lookup: CDR1 SNHLY, CDR2 FYNNEI. CDR3 in amino acids: CASSDADRGTTGELFF. The CDR3 nucleotides read TGTGCCAGCAGTGACGCGGACAGGGGGACGACCGGGGAGCTGTTTTTT.

The genes are TRBV2 and TRBJ2-2; TRBD1 matches at 7 bases. Germline CDR1 SNHLY, CDR2 FYNNEI. CDR3 length: 15 amino acids. V lost 6 bases to trimming and J lost 0 bases; unmatched junction nucleotides: 4. The DNA of the CDR3 is TGTGCCAGCAGCTCCGGGACAGCGAACACCGGGGAGCTGTTTTTT. Protein sequence: CASSSGTANTGELFF.

The V and J genes are TRBV7-8 and TRBJ1-1; tentative D call: TRBD1 (5 bases). The CDR3 has 13 amino acids. With 0 bases removed from V and 10 bases from J, the gap between germline ends came to 12 bases. Germline CDR1 SGHVS, CDR2 FQNEAQ. CDR3: CASSLASGMGAFF. The DNA of the CDR3 is TGTGCCAGCAGCTTAGCTTCAGGGATGGGAGCTTTCTTT.

This chain joins TRBV3-1 (or the pseudogene TRBV3-2) and TRBJ2-7, with TRBD2 as a possible D gene (5 bases). There are 12 residues in the CDR3. CDR1 is LGHDT and CDR2 is YNNKEL in the germline V gene (reference sequence). V gave up 4 bases and J gave up 6 bases, with 10 bases separating them. The DNA for the CDR3 is TGTGCCAGCAGCCTTCCGGGGTCCGAGCAGTACTTC. This codes for CASSLPGSEQYF.

The chain uses TRBV14 and TRBJ1-2, with a possible D match to TRBD1 (5 bases). V was trimmed by 4 bases and J by 2 bases, leaving 8 bases between them. The CDR3 length is 13 residues. Germline CDR1 reads SGHDN; CDR2 reads FVKESK. The CDR3 protein is CASSPDRNYGYTF. The CDR3 DNA follows: TGTGCCAGCAGCCCCGACAGAAACTATGGCTACACCTTC.

The CDR3 loop is CASTSGTGNTEAFF. The CDR3 coding sequence is TGTGCCAGTACCTCCGGGACAGGGAACACTGAAGCTTTCTTT. The chain employs TRBV19 and TRBJ1-1; TRBD1 matches at 8 bases. Trimming cost V 7 bases and J 1 base; bases outside gene matches: 5. The germline V gene encodes CDR1 LNHDA and CDR2 SQIVND (reference sequence). The CDR3 length is 14 residues.